The clone carrying this T cell receptor beta chain was recorded at least ten times. Via MiXCR, TCRdb re-called the 5' RACE reads, giving one row per CDR3 protein. The repertoire consists of about 45,000 distinct CDR3 sequences, with 10% to 15% occurring once and the leading ten covering around two fifths. This sample was taken from a study of spatial heterogeneity in lung cancer. At the level of the study: Sequence detection consistently recorded a greater number of beta-chain than alpha-chain sequences.

Time point denoted: sample taken at primary tumor resection. The study sequenced unsorted whole RNA from tumor, nontumor lung or frozen PBMC. This CDR3 region has 16 residues. The ends lost 6 bases at V and 2 bases at J; junction bases unmatched: 8. Source: PBMCs, taken at surgery. V gene TRBV12-3 or TRBV12-4 combines with J gene TRBJ2-1; 9 bases map to TRBD2. The sequence came from a female donor with early-stage non-small cell lung cancer. CDR3 amino acids: CASSPNSGGTYNEQFF. The DNA of the CDR3 is TGTGCCAGCAGCCCCAATAGCGGGGGTACCTACAATGAGCAGTTCTTC.